This TCR beta chain was captured by sequencing in a study of blood T cell repertoires in COVID-19 (TCRdb year 2020). About the full investigation: Samples from collaborators originated in the United States, Italy and Spain and spanned both the acute and convalescent phases of COVID-19. The material from the prospective study consisted of cDNA or gDNA derived from T cells, B-cell-depleted T cells, or PBMCs. The dataset comprised deeply sampled blood TCRbeta repertoires from subjects exposed to, actively infected with, or recovered from COVID-19. The repertoires were released in a freely available public database meant as a resource for research on the immune response to SARS-CoV-2. The samples were drawn from two sources: the first 160 participants of the ongoing ImmuneRACE study, and 1,000 to 1,500 subjects contributed by 6 global collaborators. Nearly every sample came with metadata listing a de-identified subject ID, COVID-19 status, age in years and sex. Where available, HLA class I and class II types were taken from metadata supplied by the sample provider and were not determined by assay-based typing.

As for this clone: The antigen it binds to is not known. No much larger clonotype is one base removed from it; base qualities were not supplied.

Looking up the germline V gene (reference sequence) yields CDR1 GTSNPN and CDR2 SVGIG. CDR3 length: 13 amino acids, cysteine to phenylalanine. CDR3 DNA is the only sequence kept; it has 39 bases, read in frame from the first base. V was cut back by 5 bases and J by 8 bases, leaving a gap of 13 bases between them. TCRbeta CDR3 regions were amplified from genomic DNA by means of the immunoSEQ Assay, a bias-controlled multiplex PCR. In the paper's pipeline: The number of nucleated cells in each sample was estimated by amplification of reference gene primers within the assay. To quantify the absolute abundance of each unique TCRbeta CDR3 rearrangement, sequence reads were collapsed and filtered. Productive Simpson clonality was computed per sample as the square root of Simpson's diversity index over productive rearrangements. The table was pulled from immuneACCESS by TCRdb, which kept in-frame rearrangements only. Such tables lose some clones; where checked, under half of the loss comes from unresolved V genes, and the rest has no known cause. V, J and clone size were drawn from that table, and D and trimming were deduced from the DNA. This sample holds about 170,000 clones; 84% were observed only once. The ten largest make up 12% to 15% of the sample.

Whole blood was collected in K2EDTA tubes by collaborating institutions according to the institutions' own protocols. For TCRbeta analysis, collaborator samples were shipped as frozen whole blood, as isolated PBMCs, or as DNA extracted from either sample type. Overall results and qualifications from the work: The quantity of clinical and demographic metadata differed by source and by participant and was supplied without curation.

The V and J segments used are TRBV30 and TRBJ1-6; TRBD1 is a weak D gene call, 5 bases matching. The material sequenced was peripheral blood. The source is a man between 18 and 35 years old with active or convalescent COVID-19. The CDR3: CAWGAEPYSPLHF. The bases are TGTGCCTGGGGGGCCGAACCATATTCACCCCTCCACTTT.